Listed here are 30 T cell receptor beta chains from one sample, sequenced in a study of response to subunit inactivated influenza vaccine. TCRdb passed the RT-PCR reads through MiXCR, listing each CDR3 protein once. The table records 650,000 to 700,000 distinct CDR3 sequences, 15% to 19% of them present only once. The input for sequencing was PBMCs from blood, taken 11 to 12 days after vaccination. All receptors derive from a man aged 50 or older who received an inactivated influenza vaccine.

J is TRBJ2-7 and V is TRBV6-5; 7 nucleotides align to TRBD1. The CDR3 runs 16 residues. CDR1 is MNHEY, CDR2 SVGAGI, per germline. Losses at the gene ends were 0 bases for V and 3 bases for J; bases not matched to a gene: 8. In nucleotides, the CDR3 is TGTGCCAGCAGTTACTCGATGGGGGACAGAGACTACGAGCAGTACTTC. Protein product: CASSYSMGDRDYEQYF.

The rearrangement uses TRBV7-9 and TRBJ2-3, with TRBD1 matching 7 bases. CDR1 and CDR2 from the germline V gene are SEHNR and FQNEAQ (reference sequence). This CDR3 contains 14 residues. After removal of 4 bases from V and 7 bases from J, the junction contained 8 bases not matched to a gene. The CDR3 loop is CASSYSRQGHTQYF. The CDR3 nucleotides are TGTGCCAGCAGCTACAGCAGACAGGGACATACGCAGTATTTT. The variable domain in full, with the rest retrieved from reference TRBV7-9 and TRBJ2-3, is DTGVSQNPRHKITKRGQNVTFRCDPISEHNRLYWYRQTLGQGPEFLTYFQNEAQLEKSRLLSDRFSAERPKGSFSTLEIQRTEQGDSAMYLCASSYSRQGHTQYFGPGTRLTVL.

In this sample, this clonotype turned up a few times. The rearrangement joins TRBV5-5 to TRBJ1-1; 7 nucleotides line up with TRBD1. The germline CDR1 and CDR2 sequences are SGHKS and YYEKEE (reference sequence). The CDR3 extends over 15 amino acids. The ends lost 3 bases at V and 1 base at J; junction bases unmatched: 6. The CDR3 here is CASSYSGGTNTEAFF. CDR3 DNA: TGTGCCAGCAGCTACTCAGGGGGGACGAACACTGAAGCTTTCTTT.

This clonotype was detected only a few times. The V and J genes are TRBV29-1 and TRBJ2-2; a possible D gene is TRBD2 (6 bases). The CDR3 covers 15 residues. The germline V and J ends were trimmed by 6 bases and 0 bases, with 14 bases remaining between them. Germline V gene data show CDR1 as SQVTM and CDR2 as ANQGSEA. CDR3 region: CSVELATSNTGELFF. The DNA for the CDR3 is TGCAGCGTGGAGCTAGCGACCTCGAACACCGGGGAGCTGTTTTTT.

The chain joins TRBV12-3 or TRBV12-4 to TRBJ1-1; 8 nucleotides align to TRBD1. This CDR3 has 16 amino acids. Trimming took 6 bases from V and 0 from J; bases not matched to a gene: 9. CDR3 in DNA: TGTGCCAGCAGCCCCCTTACAGGGGGACTGAACACTGAAGCTTTCTTT. Protein: CASSPLTGGLNTEAFF.

This clonotype turned up a few times. V gene TRBV3-1 combines with J gene TRBJ2-1; D ambiguous. The CDR3 totals 13 residues. Between the trimmed V and J ends, which lost 0 bases and 16 bases, there was a span of 16 bases. From germline, CDR1 is LGHDT and CDR2 YNNKEL (reference sequence). CDR3 sequence reads: CASSQDSFRTIFF. The DNA of the CDR3 is TGTGCCAGCAGCCAAGATAGCTTCCGGACGATTTTCTTC.

Ten or more counts support this clonotype. The rearrangement links TRBV3-1 to TRBJ2-5; possibly TRBD2 for D (6 bases). CDR1 is LGHDT and CDR2 is YNNKEL in the germline V gene (reference sequence). The CDR3 totals 12 residues. Trimming cost V 6 bases and J 3 bases, with 8 bases left between them. CDR3 nucleotides: TGTGCCAGCAGGACGGGGGAAGAGACCCAGTACTTC. Amino acids: CASRTGEETQYF.

The chain uses TRBV5-1 and TRBJ1-1, with D possibly being TRBD1 (5 bases). The CDR3 runs to 14 residues. Germline V CDR1 and CDR2: SGHRS, YFSETQ. V was cut by 4 bases and J by 5 bases, with 15 bases left in between. The DNA for the CDR3 is TGCGCCAGCAGCCGCGGCCAGGGCCGTACTGAAGCTTTCTTT. It specifies CASSRGQGRTEAFF.

The chain is built from TRBV20-1 and TRBJ1-6; D remains unclear. The germline V and J ends were trimmed by 3 bases and 2 bases, with 11 bases remaining between them. This CDR3 is 15 amino acids long. Looked up from germline, CDR1 is DFQATT and CDR2 is SNEGSKA (reference sequence). CDR3 sequence reads: CSASPEIPYNSPLHF. DNA for the CDR3: TGCAGTGCTAGTCCGGAAATACCCTATAATTCACCCCTCCACTTT.

This clonotype came up a few times. The chain uses TRBV28 and TRBJ1-3; 12 bases are a match to TRBD1. V was clipped by 0 bases and J by 4 bases; unmatched bases: 1. Germline CDR1 is MDHEN and CDR2 is SYDVKM. The CDR3 sequence is 16 residues long. DNA for the CDR3: TGTGCCAGCAGTTTATGGGGGACAGGGGGCGGAAACACCATATATTTT. This codes for CASSLWGTGGGNTIYF.

In this sample, this clonotype turned up a few times. The chain links TRBV20-1 to TRBJ2-1; D might be TRBD2 (5 bases). Trimming removed 2 bases at V and 5 bases at J, with 13 bases between. The CDR3 covers 14 residues. Germline loops: CDR1 DFQATT, CDR2 SNEGSKA (reference sequence). The CDR3, as DNA: TGCAGTGCTAGAAGGGTAGCGTTGGACAATGAGCAGTTCTTC. This translates into CSARRVALDNEQFF.

This clonotype was observed a few times. V gene TRBV6-2 or TRBV6-3 combines with J gene TRBJ2-1, with 9 nucleotides matching TRBD2. The length of the CDR3 is 16 residues. Germline values: CDR1 MNHEY, CDR2 SVGEGT. The V gene end was trimmed by 6 bases and the J gene end by 4 bases; junction bases not matched to a gene: 10. The CDR3 nucleotides are TGTGCCAGCAGATTTAGCGGGAGACCGCCTTACAATGAGCAGTTCTTC. The encoded protein is CASRFSGRPPYNEQFF.

This clonotype was seen ten or more times. The chain is built from TRBV12-3 or TRBV12-4 and TRBJ1-1; D not certain. This CDR3 is 12 amino acids long. The V gene lost 2 bases and the J gene lost 9 bases, with 10 bases spanning the gap. CDR3 residues: CASSLSVLQAFF. The DNA for the CDR3 is TGTGCCAGCAGTTTATCTGTCCTACAAGCTTTCTTT.

The V and J genes are TRBV5-1 and TRBJ2-1; TRBD2 might be the D (7 bases). The V gene's germline CDR1 is SGHRS and CDR2 YFSETQ. This CDR3 region has 16 residues. The V end lost 0 bases, the J end lost 4 bases, and 14 bases lay between the germline ends. CDR3 sequence reads: CASSLARGGSYNEQFF. The CDR3 coding sequence is TGCGCCAGCAGCTTGGCCAGGGGCGGGAGTTACAATGAGCAGTTCTTC.

This clonotype was seen only a few times. The V and J genes are TRBV20-1 and TRBJ1-5; tentatively, D is TRBD1 (5 bases). This CDR3 region has 14 residues. Germline V gene lookup returns CDR1 DFQATT and CDR2 SNEGSKA (reference sequence). V lost 0 bases, J lost 6 bases, and 12 bases lay in between. The CDR3 DNA follows: TGCAGTGCTAGAGATCCCGGGGGTAGTCAGCCCCAGCATTTT. Its translation: CSARDPGGSQPQHF.

In this sample, this clonotype turned up many times. The gene calls are TRBV6-1 and TRBJ2-2, with no clear D. Between the trimmed V and J ends, which lost 4 bases and 2 bases, there was a span of 5 bases. Germline lookup yields CDR1 MNHNS and CDR2 SASEGT. The CDR3 extends over 13 amino acids. The CDR3 DNA follows: TGTGCCAGCAGTGCCACCAACACCGGGGAGCTGTTTTTT. It encodes CASSATNTGELFF.

This clonotype appeared a few times. V usage is TRBV6-1 and J usage is TRBJ2-1; tentatively, D is TRBD1 (7 bases). V lost 3 bases and J lost 7, with 13 bases in between. The V gene's germline CDR1 is MNHNS and CDR2 SASEGT. The CDR3 totals 14 residues. For the CDR3, the DNA is TGTGCCAGCAGTGACTTGACAGGGAGGAATGAGCAGTTCTTC. It is translated as CASSDLTGRNEQFF.

In its sample, this clonotype was seen a few times. This sequence joins TRBV6-2 or TRBV6-3 and TRBJ2-7; the D gene is possibly TRBD1 (7 bases). Per germline, CDR1 MNHEY and CDR2 SVGEGT. The CDR3 is 12 amino acids. The V and J ends lost 7 bases and 6 bases respectively, with 13 bases between them. CDR3 sequence: CASKWQGGEQYF. CDR3 sequence (DNA): TGTGCCAGCAAGTGGCAGGGGGGCGAGCAGTACTTC.

CDR3 bases: TGTGCCAGCAGTGCTGGAGGGACTGAGCAGTACTTC. This sequence encodes CASSAGGTEQYF. The gene calls are TRBV28 and TRBJ2-7, with D perhaps matching TRBD2 (6 bases). Per germline, CDR1 MDHEN and CDR2 SYDVKM. Deletions cut 5 bases from V and 7 bases from J, with 12 bases between. The CDR3 covers 12 residues.

This clonotype was counted many times. This chain joins TRBV5-1 and TRBJ1-4; 9 bases match TRBD1. Germline CDR1 and CDR2: SGHRS and YFSETQ. V shed 0 bases, J shed 8 bases, and the junction held 8 bases outside the gene matches. This CDR3 spans 16 amino acids. CDR3 in amino acids: CASSLALDRGREKLFF. DNA for the CDR3: TGCGCCAGCAGCTTGGCCCTGGACAGGGGTCGAGAAAAACTGTTTTTT.

The V and J genes are TRBV6-1 and TRBJ2-5, with 8 bases that match TRBD2. The CDR3 loop spans 15 amino acids. In germline, CDR1 is MNHNS, CDR2 SASEGT. The junction had 12 bases not matched to a gene; V was cut back by 5 bases and J by 7 bases. The CDR3: CASSPLAGPRGTQYF. The CDR3 DNA follows: TGTGCCAGCAGTCCGTTAGCGGGACCCAGAGGGACCCAGTACTTC.

V gene TRBV6-5 combines with J gene TRBJ2-7; 9 nucleotides agree with TRBD2. The ends lost 2 bases at V and 4 bases at J; junction bases unmatched: 15. Germline CDR1 reads MNHEY; CDR2 reads SVGAGI. The CDR3 runs 18 residues. This CDR3 reads CASSYRTHSGSLSYEQYF. The CDR3 coding sequence is TGTGCCAGCAGTTACCGAACCCATAGCGGGAGCTTGTCTTACGAGCAGTACTTC.

A few counts support this clonotype. The rearrangement links TRBV15 to TRBJ2-5; the D gene is possibly TRBD1 (5 bases). Germline V CDR1 and CDR2: LNHNV, YYDKDF (reference sequence). The CDR3 totals 15 residues. Trimming removed 0 bases from V and 2 bases from J, with 10 bases in between. DNA of the CDR3: TGTGCCACCAGCAGAGATCTGCAGGGACAAGAGACCCAGTACTTC. It codes for CATSRDLQGQETQYF.

The chain joins TRBV28 to TRBJ1-5; D gene ambiguous. Germline CDR1 MDHEN, CDR2 SYDVKM. The germline V and J ends were trimmed by 6 bases and 0 bases, with 9 bases remaining between them. The CDR3 loop spans 14 amino acids. CDR3 DNA: TGTGCCAGCAGCCTCGTATATAGCAATCAGCCCCAGCATTTT. Its translation is CASSLVYSNQPQHF.

This clonotype was found a few times. This chain uses TRBV12-3 or TRBV12-4 with TRBJ1-6, with a possible D match to TRBD1 (5 bases). Trimming took 5 bases from V and 9 from J, leaving 17 bases between them. There are 15 residues in the CDR3. In DNA, the CDR3 is TGTGCCAGCAGTCCCCTAGGTGGGGGTAGTTCACCCCTCCACTTT. Encoded protein: CASSPLGGGSSPLHF.

In this sample, this clonotype turned up a few times. This chain joins TRBV14 and TRBJ2-1; 9 bases map to TRBD2. This CDR3 comprises 16 residues. The germline V gene encodes CDR1 SGHDN and CDR2 FVKESK. J was trimmed by 1 base and V by 4 bases; bases with no gene match: 5. CDR3 in DNA: TGTGCCAGCAGCCCAGCGGGGGGACTGTCCTACAATGAGCAGTTCTTC. Translating it yields CASSPAGGLSYNEQFF.

With respect to this clonotype: This may be a read error: a much more frequent sequence differs by one nucleotide. The chain employs TRBV7-9 and TRBJ2-1; a possible D gene is TRBD2 (6 bases). The CDR3 sequence is 12 residues long. Germline assignment: CDR1 SEHNR and CDR2 FQNEAQ (reference sequence). DNA of the CDR3: TGTCCCAGCAGCTCCCGGGAGCATGAGCAGTTCTTC. Translated, it gives CPSSSREHEQFF.

This clonotype was observed a handful of times. The J gene is TRBJ2-1, the V gene TRBV7-8, with 11 bases lining up with TRBD2. The V gene's germline CDR1 is SGHVS and CDR2 FQNEAQ. The CDR3 runs 16 residues. J was trimmed by 9 bases and V by 8 bases; bases with no gene match: 15. The CDR3 sequence: CASLTPTSGGRGEQFF. In DNA form, the CDR3 reads TGTGCCAGCCTCACCCCCACTAGCGGGGGACGTGGTGAGCAGTTCTTC. Drawing the rest from reference TRBV7-8 and TRBJ2-1, the complete variable domain is GAGVSQSPRYKVAKRGQDVALRCDPISGHVSLFWYQQALGQGPEFLTYFQNEAQLDKSGLPSDRFFAERPEGSVSTLKIQRTQQEDSAVYLCASLTPTSGGRGEQFFGPGTRLTVL.

V usage is TRBV5-1 and J usage is TRBJ2-1, with TRBD2 identical over 14 bases. V was clipped by 1 base and J by 13 bases; unmatched bases: 4. CDR1 is SGHRS and CDR2 is YFSETQ in the germline V gene. This CDR3 spans 14 amino acids. The CDR3 loop is CASSLLTSGGAQFF. The CDR3 DNA sequence: TGCGCCAGCAGCTTGCTGACTAGCGGGGGGGCTCAGTTCTTC.

This clonotype was recorded a few times. The rearrangement uses TRBV20-1 and TRBJ2-1; TRBD1 agrees at 9 bases. The CDR3 loop spans 16 amino acids. Germline assignment: CDR1 DFQATT and CDR2 SNEGSKA (reference sequence). The junction had 3 bases not matched to a gene; V was cut back by 0 bases and J by 0 bases. The CDR3 DNA reads TGCAGTGCTAGAGATCAGGGACAGGGCTCCTACAATGAGCAGTTCTTC. This encodes CSARDQGQGSYNEQFF.